Presented here are 8 T cell receptor beta chains from one specimen sequenced in a study of OX40 agonist ivuxolimab in advanced cancers. The method was immunoSEQ multiplex PCR; TCRdb's version includes in-frame clones alone and lacks a portion of them. Of 77,000 or so clones in the sample, under 95% were seen once. This specimen consisted of CD4+ or CD8+ T cells sorted from blood, obtained in a trial of the OX40 agonist ivuxolimab. The receptors come from an adult with an advanced solid tumor such as melanoma, head and neck, liver or kidney cancer.

The chain couples TRBV4-3 to TRBJ1-5, with D unclear. The CDR3 totals 16 residues. Deletions cut 0 bases from V and 1 base from J, with 10 bases between. CDR1 and CDR2 (germline): LGHNA, YSLEER. CDR3 sequence (DNA): TGCGCCAGCAGCCAAGACACGGATCTGAGCAATCAGCCCCAGCATTTT. Its protein product is CASSQDTDLSNQPQHF.

The chain carries TRBV11-2 and TRBJ1-5; D remains unclear. Trimming took 1 base from V and 7 from J, leaving 8 bases between them. The germline V gene has CDR1 SGHAT and CDR2 FQNNGV. This CDR3 has 13 amino acids. The CDR3, as DNA: TGTGCCAGCAGCTTAGTAGAAAACCAGCCCCAGCATTTT. It encodes CASSLVENQPQHF. Based on the CDR3 plus reference TRBV11-2 and TRBJ1-5, the full variable domain is EAGVAQSPRYKIIEKRQSVAFWCNPISGHATLYWYQQILGQGPKLLIQFQNNGVVDDSQLPKDRFSAERLKGVDSTLKIQPAKLEDSAVYLCASSLVENQPQHFGDGTRLSIL.

The chain links TRBV2 to TRBJ2-3; D is ambiguous. V lost 6 bases and J 4 bases, leaving 8 bases between the germline ends. Germline CDR1 SNHLY, CDR2 FYNNEI. This CDR3 is built from 12 residues. CDR3 sequence: CASRIRPDTQYF. The CDR3 DNA reads as TGTGCCAGCAGAATCCGCCCAGATACGCAGTATTTT.

This clone was picked up a small number of times. This chain links TRBV5-1 with TRBJ2-7; D perhaps matches TRBD2 (6 bases). The germline V gene has CDR1 SGHRS and CDR2 YFSETQ. The CDR3 is 15 amino acids. V was cut by 0 bases and J by 5 bases, with 15 bases left in between. CDR3 bases: TGCGCCAGCAGCTTGGCCCCCGGGAGCAGCGACGAGCAGTACTTC. As protein: CASSLAPGSSDEQYF.

The CDR3: CASSQDVGTFSGLEQFF. Here the CDR3 DNA reads TGCGCCAGCAGCCAAGACGTGGGGACTTTTTCGGGTTTAGAGCAGTTCTTC. The rearrangement uses TRBV4-3 and TRBJ2-1; possibly TRBD2 for D (6 bases). The germline V gene encodes CDR1 LGHNA and CDR2 YSLEER. Trimming removed 0 bases at V and 10 bases at J, with 22 bases between. This CDR3 has 17 amino acids.

The chain combines TRBV6-5 with TRBJ1-2; possible D gene TRBD1, 6 bases. Germline V gene data show CDR1 as MNHEY and CDR2 as SVGAGI. V lost 6 bases and J lost 4, with 18 bases in between. CDR3 length: 15 residues. CDR3 sequence (DNA): TGTGCCAGCAGCCTGGGACACCCTGAAGGCTATGGCTACACCTTC. Protein: CASSLGHPEGYGYTF.

This clone was counted only a few times. The J gene is TRBJ1-1, the V gene TRBV28; D is uncertain. This CDR3 has 15 amino acids. V was clipped by 1 base and J by 2 bases, with 11 bases between them. Germline lookup yields CDR1 MDHEN and CDR2 SYDVKM. In DNA form, the CDR3 reads TGTGCCAGCAGTTTATCAGGTGGGGTCAACACTGAAGCTTTCTTT. Residues: CASSLSGGVNTEAFF.

The rearrangement joins TRBV7-2 to TRBJ1-3, with D possibly matching TRBD1 (6 bases). The CDR3 sequence is 17 residues long. V lost 1 base to trimming and J lost 0 bases, with 13 bases between them. Germline V lookup: CDR1 SGHTA, CDR2 FQGNSA. CDR3: CASSLVGHLSSGNTIYF. The CDR3, as DNA: TGTGCCAGCAGCTTAGTGGGACACCTGAGCTCTGGAAACACCATATATTTT. The full variable domain, with the rest looked up from reference TRBV7-2 and TRBJ1-3, is GAGVSQSPSNKVTEKGKDVELRCDPISGHTALYWYRQSLGQGLEFLIYFQGNSAPDKSGLPSDRFSAERTGGSVSTLTIQRTQQEDSAVYLCASSLVGHLSSGNTIYFGEGSWLTVV.